The 32 T cell receptor beta chains presented below share a single source sample, sequenced in a study of blood T cell repertoires in COVID-19. This table comes from immunoSEQ multiplex PCR, and its TCRdb copy is limited to in-frame clones, with some not included. The sample lists tens of thousands of clones; 88% were seen once. Sequencing used peripheral blood. The receptors stem from a human donor in a cohort sampled during active COVID-19.

V is TRBV20-1 and J is TRBJ2-5; D not resolved. The CDR3 is 16 residues long. Germline CDR1 DFQATT, CDR2 SNEGSKA (reference sequence). Trimming removed 3 bases at V and 2 bases at J, with 19 bases between. CDR3 bases: TGCAGTGCTAGTCGATCCGGTCGAGAATCACAAGAGACCCAGTACTTC. This encodes CSASRSGRESQETQYF.

The V call is TRBV7-6, the J call TRBJ1-5; the D is unclear. CDR1 is SGHVS and CDR2 is FNYEAQ in the germline V gene. V was cut by 1 base and J by 3 bases, with 10 bases left in between. The CDR3 is 15 amino acids. CDR3 loop: CASSLVTGINQPQHF. The CDR3, as DNA: TGTGCCAGCAGCTTAGTAACGGGGATCAATCAGCCCCAGCATTTT.

J is TRBJ2-3 and V is TRBV27; 7 positions match TRBD1. The J segment lost 4 bases and the V segment lost 1 base, leaving 5 bases of the junction unmatched. CDR3 length: 15 amino acids. Germline-derived CDR1 and CDR2 are MNHEY and SMNVEV (reference sequence). This chain's CDR3 is CASSLYDRVADTQYF. CDR3 sequence (DNA): TGTGCCAGCAGTTTATATGACAGGGTTGCAGATACGCAGTATTTT.

The V call is TRBV12-3 or TRBV12-4, the J call TRBJ2-1, with D tentatively TRBD2 (6 bases). V lost 11 bases, J lost 6 bases, and 14 bases lay in between. There are 12 residues in the CDR3. The chain's CDR3 is CASGGLGNEQFF. The DNA of the CDR3 is TGTGCCTCCGGAGGGTTAGGCAATGAGCAGTTCTTC.

This clone appeared once. The J gene is TRBJ2-7, the V gene TRBV7-2; 9 bases fit TRBD2. J lost 2 bases, V lost 8 bases, and 10 bases had no gene match. This CDR3 contains 15 residues. The germline CDR1 and CDR2 sequences are SGHTA and FQGNSA. The CDR3 DNA follows: TGTGCCAGCCGAGGAAGCGGGGGGCGAACCTACGAGCAGTACTTC. Encoded protein: CASRGSGGRTYEQYF.

Only one count was recorded for this clone. This chain uses TRBV11-2 with TRBJ2-2, with 7 positions matching TRBD1. CDR3 size: 16 residues. Trimming took 5 bases from V and 0 from J; bases not matched to a gene: 6. Germline assignment: CDR1 SGHAT and CDR2 FQNNGV. CDR3 coding DNA: TGTGCCAGCAGCCTTTACAGGGGAACGAACACCGGGGAGCTGTTTTTT. Its translation: CASSLYRGTNTGELFF. Combining the CDR3 with reference TRBV11-2 and TRBJ2-2 gives the whole variable domain EAGVAQSPRYKIIEKRQSVAFWCNPISGHATLYWYQQILGQGPKLLIQFQNNGVVDDSQLPKDRFSAERLKGVDSTLKIQPAKLEDSAVYLCASSLYRGTNTGELFFGEGSRLTVL.

The chain carries TRBV5-1 and TRBJ2-2, with 7 bases matching TRBD1. Trimming removed 5 bases from V and 5 bases from J; junction bases left unmatched: 9. Germline values: CDR1 SGHRS, CDR2 YFSETQ. The length of the CDR3 is 15 residues. The CDR3: CASSLRTGRTGELFF. As DNA, the CDR3 is TGCGCCAGCAGTCTTAGGACAGGCCGTACCGGGGAGCTGTTTTTT.

The chain joins TRBV6-5 to TRBJ1-2, with D possibly matching TRBD1 (5 bases). Germline values: CDR1 MNHEY, CDR2 SVGAGI. V was pared by 8 bases and J by 3 bases, with 16 bases between. The CDR3 is 14 residues long. CDR3 nucleotides: TGTGCCAGCTCCCGGGGGGATCTGGACTATGGCTACACCTTC. Translation gives CASSRGDLDYGYTF.

The V and J genes are TRBV2 and TRBJ1-5; TRBD1 is a possible D gene (5 bases). Trimming took off 7 bases at V and 0 bases at J, with 7 bases between the two ends. The length of the CDR3 is 13 residues. Germline CDR1 SNHLY, CDR2 FYNNEI. The CDR3 region has the DNA TGTGCCAGCACCAGGGATAGCAATCAGCCCCAGCATTTT. It translates to CASTRDSNQPQHF.

The chain is built from TRBV5-4 and TRBJ1-2, with D possibly matching TRBD1 (6 bases). Trimming pared 3 bases from V and 2 bases from J, leaving 11 bases between. Looked up from germline, CDR1 is SGHNT and CDR2 is YYREEE (reference sequence). The CDR3 sequence is 14 residues long. The chain's CDR3 is CASSSGGQNYGYTF. The CDR3 nucleotides are TGTGCCAGCAGCTCGGGTGGACAGAACTATGGCTACACCTTC.

This rearrangement joins TRBV5-5 to TRBJ2-1, with 13 bases identical to TRBD2. V gave up 2 bases and J gave up 8 bases; unmatched junction bases: 4. CDR3 length: 15 residues. The germline CDR1 and CDR2 sequences are SGHKS and YYEKEE (reference sequence). The CDR3 sequence: CASSLGLAGADEQFF. CDR3 bases: TGTGCCAGCAGCTTAGGACTAGCGGGAGCCGATGAGCAGTTCTTC. Full variable domain (missing parts from reference TRBV5-5 and TRBJ2-1): DAGVTQSPTHLIKTRGQQVTLRCSPISGHKSVSWYQQVLGQGPQFIFQYYEKEERGRGNFPDRFSARQFPNYSSELNVNALLLGDSALYLCASSLGLAGADEQFFGPGTRLTVL.

The V gene is TRBV2, the J gene TRBJ2-5; D possibly corresponds to TRBD2 (5 bases). V lost 7 bases, J lost 6 bases, and 15 bases lay in between. The CDR3 has 13 amino acids. Per germline, CDR1 SNHLY and CDR2 FYNNEI. CDR3 in amino acids: CASTGETGKTQYF. The CDR3 coding sequence is TGTGCCAGCACCGGGGAAACTGGGAAGACCCAGTACTTC.

J is TRBJ2-2 and V is TRBV7-3; 15 positions agree with TRBD2. Trimming cost V 5 bases and J 4 bases; bases outside gene matches: 8. The CDR3 loop spans 18 amino acids. Germline CDR1 SGHTA, CDR2 FQGTGA. This CDR3 is CASSLRGLAGGLTGELFF. The CDR3 coding sequence is TGTGCCAGCAGCCTCAGGGGACTAGCGGGAGGCCTCACCGGGGAGCTGTTTTTT.

The chain joins TRBV5-1 to TRBJ1-5; 8 nucleotides line up with TRBD1. The CDR3 runs 15 residues. Trimming cost V 0 bases and J 6 bases; bases outside gene matches: 5. Germline lookup yields CDR1 SGHRS and CDR2 YFSETQ. This CDR3 reads CASSLEADRGQPQHF. In DNA, the CDR3 is TGCGCCAGCAGCTTGGAAGCCGACAGGGGTCAGCCCCAGCATTTT.

This clone was detected only once. The gene calls are TRBV11-2 and TRBJ2-1; D not certain. Germline V CDR1 and CDR2: SGHAT, FQNNGV. This CDR3 region has 12 residues. Trimming stripped 5 bases from V and 4 bases from J, with 6 bases between. The CDR3: CASSTFYNEQFF. The CDR3 bases are TGTGCCAGCAGCACTTTTTACAATGAGCAGTTCTTC.

The chain carries TRBV11-1 and TRBJ2-2; 7 bases align to TRBD2. The V and J ends lost 7 bases and 1 base, in that order; junction bases with no gene match: 6. The germline V gene has CDR1 SGHAT and CDR2 FQDESV (reference sequence). This CDR3 spans 15 amino acids. The CDR3: CASNRGEKNTGELFF. Written as DNA, the CDR3 is TGTGCCAGCAACCGGGGGGAAAAGAACACCGGGGAGCTGTTTTTT.

The chain links TRBV28 to TRBJ2-2; D is unresolved. The germline gives CDR1 MDHEN, CDR2 SYDVKM. The CDR3 is 14 amino acids. Deletions cut 7 bases from V and 6 bases from J, with 15 bases between. CDR3 residues: CASTTIGDAGELFF. In DNA, the CDR3 is TGTGCCAGCACGACCATCGGAGACGCCGGGGAGCTGTTTTTT.

The chain uses TRBV11-2 and TRBJ2-3, with D possibly TRBD2 on 6 matching bases. The CDR3 length is 14 residues. The germline V gene encodes CDR1 SGHAT and CDR2 FQNNGV. Trimming removed 6 bases at V and 6 bases at J, with 16 bases between. CDR3 sequence (DNA): TGTGCCAGCAGTGCGGGGTCCACACAGGATACGCAGTATTTT. Protein product: CASSAGSTQDTQYF.

V and J are TRBV18 and TRBJ2-6, with TRBD1 identical over 8 bases. J gave up 4 bases and V 0 bases, and 5 bases lay outside the gene matches. This CDR3 region has 17 residues. Per germline, CDR1 KGHSH and CDR2 LQKENI. This CDR3 reads CASSPPNQGAGANVLTF. CDR3 nucleotide sequence: TGTGCCAGCTCACCACCGAACCAGGGGGCCGGGGCCAACGTCCTGACTTTC.

This chain uses TRBV25-1 with TRBJ1-6; 7 nucleotides align to TRBD1. With 3 bases clipped from V and 0 bases from J, the junction kept 5 bases outside the gene matches. This CDR3 region has 17 residues. Germline CDR1 reads MGHDK; CDR2 reads SYGVNS. As DNA, the CDR3 is TGTGCCAGCAGTGATTCGACAGGGAGCTCCTATAATTCACCCCTCCACTTT. Protein product: CASSDSTGSSYNSPLHF.

V is TRBV6-9 and J is TRBJ1-5; no clear D gene. V dropped 6 bases and J dropped 4 bases, with 16 bases sitting between them. CDR3 length equals 15 residues. CDR1 and CDR2 (germline): MNHGY, SVAAGI. DNA of the CDR3: TGTGCCAGCAGGAGAAATTTTCGCCGGAATCAGCCCCAGCATTTT. This encodes CASRRNFRRNQPQHF.

This clone was counted once. The J gene is TRBJ1-6, the V gene TRBV25-1, with D tentatively TRBD1 (5 bases). V was clipped by 2 bases and J by 13 bases, with 12 bases between them. The CDR3 is made up of 13 amino acids. Germline V gives CDR1 MGHDK, CDR2 SYGVNS. This chain's CDR3 is CASSEGAGVPLHF. DNA for the CDR3: TGTGCCAGCAGTGAAGGGGCGGGGGTCCCCCTCCACTTT.

The chain couples TRBV6-5 to TRBJ2-3, with unresolved D. The length of the CDR3 is 13 residues. The V and J ends lost 4 bases and 1 base respectively, with 6 bases between them. Looked up from germline, CDR1 is MNHEY and CDR2 is SVGAGI. The CDR3 region is CASSSPGTDTQYF. CDR3 nucleotides: TGTGCCAGCAGTTCGCCGGGCACAGATACGCAGTATTTT.

The chain is built from TRBV4-2 and TRBJ2-2; D perhaps matches TRBD2 (7 bases). The germline V gene encodes CDR1 LGHNA and CDR2 YNFKEQ. The CDR3 is 17 amino acids. V lost 0 bases, J lost 3 bases, and 14 bases lay in between. The CDR3 here is CASSQDPGGADTGELFF. In DNA form, the CDR3 reads TGTGCCAGCAGCCAAGATCCGGGGGGCGCGGACACCGGGGAGCTGTTTTTT.

The gene calls are TRBV7-2 and TRBJ2-3, with a possible D match to TRBD1 (6 bases). V lost 2 bases and J 5 bases, leaving 23 bases between the germline ends. Germline V gene sequence: CDR1 SGHTA, CDR2 FQGNSA. The CDR3 runs to 18 residues. The CDR3, as DNA: TGTGCCAGCAGCTTAACGTGGGGACAACAAGAAGTACGAGATACGCAGTATTTT. This translates into CASSLTWGQQEVRDTQYF.

This clone was detected only once. This chain joins TRBV27 and TRBJ2-7; 15 bases are shared with TRBD2. Germline values: CDR1 MNHEY, CDR2 SMNVEV (reference sequence). This CDR3 spans 17 amino acids. The ends lost 3 bases at V and 0 bases at J; junction bases unmatched: 3. CDR3 sequence reads: CASSFRGLAGGSYEQYF. CDR3 sequence (DNA): TGTGCCAGCAGTTTTCGGGGACTAGCGGGGGGCTCCTACGAGCAGTACTTC.

This chain joins TRBV18 and TRBJ2-3; 8 bases map to TRBD2. V lost 0 bases and J lost 5; bases outside the gene matches: 13. The CDR3 has 18 residues. Germline lookup yields CDR1 KGHSH and CDR2 LQKENI. The CDR3 reads CASSPPPALSGSGDTQYF. CDR3 sequence (DNA): TGTGCCAGCTCACCACCGCCCGCTCTAAGCGGGAGTGGAGATACGCAGTATTTT.

The chain carries TRBV5-4 and TRBJ1-1; 8 bases fit TRBD1. There are 15 residues in the CDR3. The germline V gene encodes CDR1 SGHNT and CDR2 YYREEE (reference sequence). The trim removed 4 bases at V and 1 base at J, leaving 6 bases unmatched. The CDR3 region is CASSEPGTGNTEAFF. The CDR3 DNA reads TGTGCCAGCAGCGAACCCGGGACAGGGAACACTGAAGCTTTCTTT.

This chain connects TRBV5-4 to TRBJ2-3; D may be TRBD2 (6 bases). V lost 2 bases to trimming and J lost 4 bases, with 17 bases between them. CDR1 is SGHNT and CDR2 is YYREEE in the germline V gene (reference sequence). CDR3 length: 16 residues. The CDR3 region has the DNA TGTGCCAGCAGCTTTCCTGGGACTTATGGACCAGATACGCAGTATTTT. As protein: CASSFPGTYGPDTQYF.

The V gene is TRBV29-1, the J gene TRBJ2-5, with D perhaps TRBD2 (6 bases). Trimming shortened V by 6 bases and J by 3 bases, and 17 bases separated the two germline ends. The germline gives CDR1 SQVTM, CDR2 ANQGSEA. The CDR3 is 14 amino acids. The CDR3 bases are TGCAGCGTCGAGATTCATCCGGGGGAAGAGACCCAGTACTTC. Residues: CSVEIHPGEETQYF.

This chain links TRBV6-6 with TRBJ1-1; D perhaps matches TRBD1 (5 bases). V was pared by 8 bases and J by 0 bases, with 10 bases between. CDR3 length: 13 residues. Germline assignment: CDR1 MNHNY and CDR2 SVGAGI (reference sequence). The CDR3 DNA follows: TGTGCCAGCGCTACAGGAATGAACACTGAAGCTTTCTTT. Translating it yields CASATGMNTEAFF.

The chain employs TRBV2 and TRBJ1-5, with D unclear. CDR1 and CDR2 from the germline V gene are SNHLY and FYNNEI. V was trimmed by 6 bases and J by 3 bases, leaving 12 bases between them. The CDR3 is 14 amino acids. The CDR3 reads CASRATYSNQPQHF. The CDR3 region has the DNA TGTGCCAGCAGAGCTACGTATTCCAATCAGCCCCAGCATTTT.